The 29 T cell receptor beta chains below come from one sample, sequenced in a study of monozygotic twins with inflammatory bowel disease. TCRdb derives one entry per CDR3 protein from the 5' RACE reads, leaving out DNA. Recorded for this sample: more than 350,000 distinct CDR3 sequences. The material sequenced was blood. The source of these receptors is a human donor with ulcerative colitis or Crohn's disease, or a healthy co-twin of an affected twin (not recorded which).

V and J are TRBV19 and TRBJ1-1; TCRdb's D call of TRBD1 is untestable without DNA. The germline V gene has CDR1 LNHDA and CDR2 SQIVND (reference sequence). There are 15 residues in the CDR3. CDR3 residues: CASRPGTGMGTEAFF.

The genes are TRBV7-9 and TRBJ1-1; TCRdb gives TRBD1 as the D gene, but with no DNA this cannot be confirmed. The germline CDR1 and CDR2 sequences are SEHNR and FQNEAQ (reference sequence). The CDR3 consists of 16 residues. The CDR3 protein is CASSARQGDGGSEAFF.

The chain employs TRBV6-6 and TRBJ1-2; as DNA is missing, the TRBD1 call by TCRdb cannot be tested. This CDR3 contains 12 residues. Germline lookup yields CDR1 MNHNY and CDR2 SVGAGI (reference sequence). The chain's CDR3 is CASSYTGYGYTF.

Here the CDR3 reads CASSWESGASTDTQYF. This chain connects TRBV5-6 to TRBJ2-3; the TRBD2 assignment by TCRdb is unverifiable without DNA. The CDR3 has 16 amino acids. Germline CDR1 is SGHDT and CDR2 is YYEEEE.

The gene calls are TRBV12-3 or TRBV12-4 and TRBJ2-7; TCRdb's D call, TRBD1, is unchecked because there is no DNA. The CDR3 runs 12 residues. The CDR3 region is CASSPDRYEQYF.

CDR3 protein: CASGQPGLAKSRFF. The V and J genes are TRBV7-3 and TRBJ2-1; the D call of TRBD2 rests on TCRdb alone, since no DNA is present to check it. Germline V gives CDR1 SGHTA, CDR2 FQGTGA. This CDR3 is built from 14 residues. Filled out from reference TRBV7-3 and TRBJ2-1, the complete variable domain reads GAGVSQTPSNKVTEKGKYVELRCDPISGHTALYWYRQSLGQGPEFLIYFQGTGAADDSGLPNDRFFAVRPEGSVSTLKIQRTERGDSAVYLCASGQPGLAKSRFFGPGTRLTVL.

The CDR3 reads CASSLFGSYEQYF. V and J are TRBV5-5 and TRBJ2-7. The CDR3 consists of 13 residues. The germline V gene has CDR1 SGHKS and CDR2 YYEKEE (reference sequence).

The chain joins TRBV6-6 to TRBJ2-7. The CDR3 sequence is 13 residues long. Germline values: CDR1 MNHNY, CDR2 SVGAGI (reference sequence). The CDR3 loop is CASTPLSSYEQYF.

V gene TRBV5-6 combines with J gene TRBJ2-1; as DNA is missing, the TRBD2 call by TCRdb cannot be tested. The CDR3 runs 16 residues. CDR1 SGHDT and CDR2 YYEEEE come from the germline V gene. CDR3 residues: CATHPSGRKSYNEQFF.

The V gene is TRBV14, the J gene TRBJ2-3; TCRdb's D gene call, TRBD1, goes unchecked for lack of DNA. The CDR3 contains 15 residues. Germline loops: CDR1 SGHDN, CDR2 FVKESK. The CDR3 is CASSLAGGVTDTQYF.

The chain couples TRBV7-9 to TRBJ1-6; TCRdb gives TRBD1 as the D gene, but with no DNA this cannot be confirmed. From germline, CDR1 is SEHNR and CDR2 FQNEAQ (reference sequence). The CDR3 has 15 amino acids. The CDR3 loop is CASSPQGHDNSPLHF.

This chain uses TRBV7-9 with TRBJ2-3; the TCRdb D gene call, TRBD1, has no DNA to confirm it. The CDR3 length is 15 residues. CDR1 and CDR2 from the germline V gene are SEHNR and FQNEAQ (reference sequence). Here the CDR3 reads CASSLTGSPGDTQYF.

The chain uses TRBV7-9 and TRBJ2-5; TCRdb proposes TRBD2, but this gene call is untestable without DNA. From germline, CDR1 is SEHNR and CDR2 FQNEAQ (reference sequence). This CDR3 contains 16 residues. This CDR3 reads CASSYPLSPGGETQYF.

J is TRBJ2-2 and V is TRBV6-5; the D call from TCRdb, TRBD2, cannot be confirmed without DNA. The CDR3 sequence is 19 residues long. Germline V gene sequence: CDR1 MNHEY, CDR2 SVGAGI. CDR3 sequence reads: CASSSRAIAGARGTGELFF.

V gene TRBV10-3 combines with J gene TRBJ1-2; TCRdb returns TRBD1, unconfirmable since there is no DNA. The CDR3 has 14 amino acids. Germline values: CDR1 ENHRY, CDR2 SYGVKD. The CDR3: CATSTGGENYGYTF.

The chain recombines TRBV2 with TRBJ2-2. The length of the CDR3 is 14 residues. CDR1 is SNHLY and CDR2 is FYNNEI in the germline V gene. The chain's CDR3 is CASRRDGNTGELFF.

The chain has TRBV11-2 and TRBJ1-2; there is no DNA to check the TCRdb D call of TRBD1. The CDR3 contains 17 residues. CDR1 and CDR2 from the germline V gene are SGHAT and FQNNGV. The CDR3 spells CASSFSPGQGIAYGYTF. Combining the CDR3 with reference TRBV11-2 and TRBJ1-2 gives the whole variable domain EAGVAQSPRYKIIEKRQSVAFWCNPISGHATLYWYQQILGQGPKLLIQFQNNGVVDDSQLPKDRFSAERLKGVDSTLKIQPAKLEDSAVYLCASSFSPGQGIAYGYTFGSGTRLTVV.

V is TRBV12-3 or TRBV12-4 and J is TRBJ2-7; TCRdb picks TRBD1, but there is no DNA to check that call. The CDR3 runs 16 residues. CDR3 protein: CASSPRPGQSSYEQYF.

This sequence joins TRBV3-1 and TRBJ2-1; the TCRdb D gene call, TRBD2, has no DNA to confirm it. The germline V gene encodes CDR1 LGHDT and CDR2 YNNKEL (reference sequence). The CDR3 spans 17 residues. CDR3: CASSQDFNSGVNNEQFF.

V usage is TRBV7-2 and J usage is TRBJ2-7; as DNA is missing, the TRBD1 call by TCRdb cannot be tested. The CDR3 covers 15 residues. From germline, CDR1 is SGHTA and CDR2 FQGNSA. This CDR3 reads CASSSPPTGIYEQYF.

V usage is TRBV5-1 and J usage is TRBJ1-4; the TCRdb D gene call, TRBD1, has no DNA to confirm it. The germline gives CDR1 SGHRS, CDR2 YFSETQ. The CDR3 is made up of 15 amino acids. Here the CDR3 reads CASSLGGSGAEKLFF. The entire variable domain, with the rest obtained from reference TRBV5-1 and TRBJ1-4, is as follows: KAGVTQTPRYLIKTRGQQVTLSCSPISGHRSVSWYQQTPGQGLQFLFEYFSETQRNKGNFPGRFSGRQFSNSRSEMNVSTLELGDSALYLCASSLGGSGAEKLFFGSGTQLSVL.

The chain carries TRBV7-9 and TRBJ2-5; TCRdb outputs TRBD1, but without DNA this stays unchecked. The CDR3 is made up of 14 amino acids. Germline values: CDR1 SEHNR, CDR2 FQNEAQ (reference sequence). CDR3 sequence reads: CASSLAGGVETQYF.

The J gene is TRBJ1-1, the V gene TRBV7-2. The CDR3 loop spans 14 amino acids. The germline V gene has CDR1 SGHTA and CDR2 FQGNSA. The CDR3 region is CASSLVFGDTEAFF.

The V and J genes are TRBV6-1 and TRBJ2-7. This CDR3 region has 13 residues. Germline lookup yields CDR1 MNHNS and CDR2 SASEGT. CDR3 sequence reads: CASSDATTYEQYF.

J is TRBJ2-5 and V is TRBV5-1; as DNA is missing, the TRBD1 call by TCRdb cannot be tested. Germline V lookup: CDR1 SGHRS, CDR2 YFSETQ. The CDR3 sequence is 15 residues long. CDR3 region: CASSTDRGYQETQYF.

This chain joins TRBV7-3 and TRBJ2-5; TCRdb picks TRBD2, but there is no DNA to check that call. The germline V gene has CDR1 SGHTA and CDR2 FQGTGA. The CDR3 has 15 residues. The CDR3 protein is CASSLFGGGPETQYF.

The genes are TRBV4-2 and TRBJ2-2. This CDR3 region has 15 residues. Germline V gene data show CDR1 as LGHNA and CDR2 as YNFKEQ. The CDR3 sequence: CASSQVLATTGELFF.

The rearrangement uses TRBV5-1 and TRBJ2-5; TCRdb outputs TRBD1, but without DNA this stays unchecked. From germline, CDR1 is SGHRS and CDR2 YFSETQ. The CDR3 spans 13 residues. CDR3 sequence: CASAGESRETQYF. Combining the CDR3 with reference TRBV5-1 and TRBJ2-5 gives the whole variable domain KAGVTQTPRYLIKTRGQQVTLSCSPISGHRSVSWYQQTPGQGLQFLFEYFSETQRNKGNFPGRFSGRQFSNSRSEMNVSTLELGDSALYLCASAGESRETQYFGPGTRLLVL.

V gene TRBV11-2 combines with J gene TRBJ2-1. Germline V CDR1 and CDR2: SGHAT, FQNNGV. This CDR3 has 12 residues. The CDR3 here is CASSLSRLDQFF. The whole variable domain, filled in from reference TRBV11-2 and TRBJ2-1, reads EAGVAQSPRYKIIEKRQSVAFWCNPISGHATLYWYQQILGQGPKLLIQFQNNGVVDDSQLPKDRFSAERLKGVDSTLKIQPAKLEDSAVYLCASSLSRLDQFFGPGTRLTVL.